Following are 30 T cell receptor beta chains from one sample sequenced in a study of blood T cell repertoires in COVID-19. This table comes from immunoSEQ multiplex PCR, and its TCRdb copy is limited to in-frame clones, with some not included. This table holds 250,000 to 400,000 clones, about 90% found once. Sequencing input: peripheral blood. Source of these receptors: a woman aged 30 to 39 with COVID-19, enrolled during active disease.

The chain uses TRBV11-3 and TRBJ1-1, with D possibly matching TRBD1 (5 bases). The ends were cut back, 2 bases at V and 5 bases at J, with 9 bases in the middle. Germline CDR1 reads SGHNT; CDR2 reads YENEEA. The CDR3 has 13 residues. The CDR3 region is CASSLTRVTEAFF. The CDR3, as DNA: TGTGCCAGCAGCTTAACCAGGGTGACTGAAGCTTTCTTT.

This sequence joins TRBV6-6 and TRBJ2-7; 9 nucleotides align to TRBD1. This CDR3 region has 14 residues. Trimming took 5 bases from V and 4 from J; bases not matched to a gene: 6. Per the germline V gene, CDR1 is MNHNY and CDR2 is SVGAGI (reference sequence). The chain's CDR3 is CASSKGTGSYEQYF. The CDR3, as DNA: TGTGCCAGCAGTAAAGGGACAGGGTCATACGAGCAGTACTTC.

The rearrangement links TRBV3-1 (or the pseudogene TRBV3-2) to TRBJ1-1, with unresolved D. Germline V gene sequence: CDR1 LGHDT, CDR2 YNNKEL (reference sequence). CDR3 size: 12 residues. The ends were cut back, 2 bases at V and 5 bases at J, with 6 bases in the middle. CDR3 region: CASSQRETEAFF. The CDR3 nucleotides read TGTGCCAGCAGCCAACGGGAAACTGAAGCTTTCTTT.

The V and J genes are TRBV21-1 and TRBJ2-6; TRBD1 is taken as the D call from the table, unchecked against the DNA. TRBV21-1 is given as a pseudogene. This CDR3 is 15 amino acids long. The CDR3 spells CASTRYSPGANVLTF. CDR3 in DNA: TGTGCCAGCACCAGGTACTCTCCGGGGGCCAACGTCCTGACTTTC.

V gene TRBV5-6 combines with J gene TRBJ1-6; TRBD1 is a possible D gene (5 bases). The germline V and J ends were trimmed by 3 bases and 7 bases, with 14 bases remaining between them. Germline V gene data show CDR1 as SGHDT and CDR2 as YYEEEE. There are 15 residues in the CDR3. The CDR3 DNA reads TGTGCCAGCAGCTACCGGGCAGGGCGCAATTCACCCCTCCACTTT. Protein sequence: CASSYRAGRNSPLHF.

The chain recombines TRBV6-5 with TRBJ1-5, with D unclear. Germline CDR1 is MNHEY and CDR2 is SVGAGI. V shed 6 bases and J shed 7 bases, with 10 bases lying between them. CDR3 length: 12 residues. CDR3 DNA: TGTGCCAGCAGGGGAGGACGGCAGCCCCAGCATTTT. Residues: CASRGGRQPQHF.

Points on this clone: The same CDR3 can be traced to other DNA sequences in this sample. V and J are TRBV15 and TRBJ2-1, with 9 bases aligning to TRBD2. Germline CDR1 and CDR2: LNHNV and YYDKDF (reference sequence). J gave up 7 bases and V 1 base, and 5 bases lay outside the gene matches. The CDR3 has 15 amino acids. The CDR3 is CATSRGGSGRNEQFF. The CDR3 region has the DNA TGTGCCACCAGCAGAGGTGGTAGCGGGAGAAATGAGCAGTTCTTC.

The J gene is TRBJ2-7, the V gene TRBV29-1; TRBD1 agrees at 8 bases. From germline, CDR1 is SQVTM and CDR2 ANQGSEA. The V segment lost 1 base and the J segment 2 bases; nucleotides outside the gene matches: 19. This CDR3 spans 19 amino acids. CDR3 protein: CSVEASLGPTGEHPYEQYF. CDR3 nucleotides: TGCAGCGTTGAAGCGTCGCTGGGCCCGACAGGGGAGCACCCCTACGAGCAGTACTTC.

The chain combines TRBV20-1 with TRBJ2-7; D gene uncertain. V lost 5 bases and J 6 bases, leaving 11 bases between the germline ends. The germline V gene has CDR1 DFQATT and CDR2 SNEGSKA (reference sequence). The CDR3 loop spans 11 amino acids. The CDR3 region is CSAEVVPEQYF. The CDR3 nucleotides read TGCAGTGCTGAGGTGGTTCCCGAGCAGTACTTC.

The chain carries TRBV2 and TRBJ1-1, with 7 nucleotides matching TRBD1. Trimming cost V 4 bases and J 11 bases; bases outside gene matches: 10. Germline values: CDR1 SNHLY, CDR2 FYNNEI. The CDR3 totals 13 residues. In DNA, the CDR3 is TGTGCCAGCAGTGGTCGACAGGGCAGCCTGGCTTTCTTT. Protein product: CASSGRQGSLAFF.

V usage is TRBV10-2 and J usage is TRBJ2-1, with TRBD2 matching over 8 bases. V was pared by 9 bases and J by 8 bases, with 12 bases of the junction left unmatched. Looked up from germline, CDR1 is WSHSY and CDR2 is SAAADI. The CDR3 is made up of 14 amino acids. As DNA, the CDR3 is TGCGCCAGTGGGAGCTCAGCGGGAGTCGATGAGCAGTTCTTC. Protein sequence: CASGSSAGVDEQFF.

The chain combines TRBV25-1 with TRBJ2-5; 15 bases line up with TRBD2. V was clipped by 4 bases and J by 2 bases; unmatched bases: 5. This CDR3 contains 17 residues. Germline assignment: CDR1 MGHDK and CDR2 SYGVNS. The CDR3 coding sequence is TGTGCCAGCAGTGGCCGGACTAGCGGGAGGGTTCAAGAGACCCAGTACTTC. Its translation is CASSGRTSGRVQETQYF.

The chain combines TRBV6-4 with TRBJ2-4; D not resolved. Trimming took off 4 bases at V and 0 bases at J, with 10 bases between the two ends. In germline, CDR1 is MRHNA, CDR2 SNTAGT. This CDR3 has 15 amino acids. The CDR3 bases are TGTGCCAGCAGTGTCCTTGCCGGAGCCAAAAACATTCAGTACTTC. Amino acids: CASSVLAGAKNIQYF.

The chain combines TRBV7-6 with TRBJ2-1; 11 bases are shared with TRBD2. Germline CDR1 SGHVS, CDR2 FNYEAQ. J gave up 6 bases and V 5 bases, and 12 bases lay outside the gene matches. The CDR3 totals 17 residues. The CDR3 sequence: CASSGRLAGNSVNEQFF. The CDR3, as DNA: TGTGCCAGCAGCGGTCGACTAGCGGGAAATTCGGTCAATGAGCAGTTCTTC.

This clone came up once. This CDR3 is CASSIDPGASGEGDNEQFF. In nucleotides, the CDR3 is TGTGCCAGTAGTATAGATCCGGGGGCTAGCGGAGAGGGAGACAATGAGCAGTTCTTC. The V call is TRBV19, the J call TRBJ2-1, with D possibly TRBD2 on 7 matching bases. There are 19 residues in the CDR3. V was clipped by 0 bases and J by 5 bases, with 23 bases between them. The germline CDR1 and CDR2 sequences are LNHDA and SQIVND (reference sequence). The full variable domain, rest sourced from reference TRBV19 and TRBJ2-1, is DGGITQSPKYLFRKEGQNVTLSCEQNLNHDAMYWYRQDPGQGLRLIYYSQIVNDFQKGDIAEGYSVSREKKESFPLTVTSAQKNPTAFYLCASSIDPGASGEGDNEQFFGPGTRLTVL.

The table lists this clone with a count of one. V usage is TRBV7-9 and J usage is TRBJ2-7; 8 bases match TRBD1. This CDR3 is built from 17 residues. J lost 3 bases, V lost 1 base, and 11 bases had no gene match. In germline, CDR1 is SEHNR, CDR2 FQNEAQ (reference sequence). CDR3 nucleotides: TGTGCCAGCAGCTTAGGTTTAGGGACAGGAGAAATCTACGAGCAGTACTTC. It yields the protein CASSLGLGTGEIYEQYF.

This clone appeared a few times. The chain is built from TRBV27 and TRBJ1-1; 9 bases are shared with TRBD1. Germline assignment: CDR1 MNHEY and CDR2 SMNVEV (reference sequence). J gave up 0 bases and V 6 bases, and 8 bases lay outside the gene matches. The CDR3 is 16 residues long. This CDR3 reads CASSQTQGAMNTEAFF. CDR3 DNA sequence: TGTGCCAGCAGCCAAACACAGGGGGCCATGAACACTGAAGCTTTCTTT.

This chain joins TRBV19 and TRBJ1-2; 7 nucleotides align to TRBD1. This CDR3 is built from 15 residues. Unmatched junction bases numbered 10, after V lost 5 bases and J lost 4 bases. The germline V gene encodes CDR1 LNHDA and CDR2 SQIVND (reference sequence). The chain's CDR3 is CASSPKGQAFYGYTF. CDR3 bases: TGTGCCAGTAGTCCCAAAGGACAGGCCTTCTATGGCTACACCTTC.

This clone was detected a few times. The chain couples TRBV2 to TRBJ1-1; TRBD1 matches at 8 bases. The germline CDR1 and CDR2 sequences are SNHLY and FYNNEI. V gave up 6 bases and J gave up 10 bases; unmatched junction bases: 4. This CDR3 contains 11 residues. The CDR3 here is CASRQGARAFF. The CDR3 DNA reads TGTGCCAGCAGGCAGGGGGCGAGAGCTTTCTTT.

V is TRBV9 and J is TRBJ2-3; D remains ambiguous. Germline CDR1 reads SGDLS; CDR2 reads YYNGEE. Trimming took off 7 bases at V and 4 bases at J, with 7 bases between the two ends. CDR3 length: 11 amino acids. The CDR3: CASSLSDTQYF. CDR3 DNA: TGTGCCAGCTCCCTTTCAGATACGCAGTATTTT.

The genes are TRBV10-3 and TRBJ1-2; TRBD1 aligns across 10 bases. Per the germline V gene, CDR1 is ENHRY and CDR2 is SYGVKD. V shed 3 bases, J shed 6 bases, and the junction held 7 bases outside the gene matches. The CDR3 totals 15 residues. This CDR3 reads CAISDYGTGDDGYTF. CDR3 nucleotide sequence: TGTGCCATCAGTGACTACGGGACAGGGGATGATGGCTACACCTTC.

This chain joins TRBV4-2 and TRBJ1-5, with 7 bases aligning to TRBD1. The germline CDR1 and CDR2 sequences are LGHNA and YNFKEQ. The V and J ends lost 1 base and 3 bases, in that order; junction bases with no gene match: 3. The CDR3 contains 15 residues. The DNA for the CDR3 is TGTGCCAGCAGCCAAGGAACAGGGGTCAATCAGCCCCAGCATTTT. Translated, it gives CASSQGTGVNQPQHF.

The rearrangement uses TRBV24-1 and TRBJ2-1; a weak D match, TRBD2 (6 bases). The length of the CDR3 is 15 residues. V was clipped by 5 bases and J by 4 bases, with 14 bases between them. CDR1 KGHDR and CDR2 SFDVKD come from the germline V gene. The DNA of the CDR3 is TGTGCCACCAGTGCAGCCCTAGCGCCTTACAATGAGCAGTTCTTC. Its translation: CATSAALAPYNEQFF.

The chain is built from TRBV3-1 (or the pseudogene TRBV3-2) and TRBJ1-6; possible D gene TRBD1, 5 bases. The CDR3 is 15 residues long. From germline, CDR1 is LGHDT and CDR2 YNNKEL (reference sequence). V lost 5 bases and J lost 3, with 11 bases in between. CDR3 DNA: TGTGCCAGCAGCTCGACAGTTAACTATAATTCACCCCTCCACTTT. Amino acids: CASSSTVNYNSPLHF.

In DNA, the CDR3 is TGTGCCAGCAGCCGCGGACAGGGTGGATCCTATGGCTACACCTTC. Its protein product is CASSRGQGGSYGYTF. The chain couples TRBV3-1 (or the pseudogene TRBV3-2) to TRBJ1-2; 8 bases align to TRBD1. The CDR3 sequence is 15 residues long. CDR1 and CDR2 from the germline V gene are LGHDT and YNNKEL (reference sequence). Trimming removed 4 bases from V and 4 bases from J; junction bases left unmatched: 8.

The rearrangement joins TRBV30 to TRBJ1-1, with 8 bases that match TRBD1. The V gene end was trimmed by 5 bases and the J gene end by 4 bases; junction bases not matched to a gene: 12. This CDR3 is 15 amino acids long. The V gene's germline CDR1 is GTSNPN and CDR2 SVGIG (reference sequence). In DNA, the CDR3 is TGTGCCTGGGGCGTCGGCGGACAGGGACTCACTGAAGCTTTCTTT. This codes for CAWGVGGQGLTEAFF.

J is TRBJ1-6 and V is TRBV19; TRBD1 is a possible D gene (5 bases). Germline CDR1 and CDR2: LNHDA and SQIVND (reference sequence). The CDR3 is 16 residues long. V lost 5 bases, J lost 0 bases, and 11 bases lay in between. CDR3 residues: CASSLQEHSYNSPLHF. The CDR3 DNA reads as TGTGCCAGTAGTCTACAGGAGCACTCCTATAATTCACCCCTCCACTTT.

V usage is TRBV19 and J usage is TRBJ2-7, with TRBD1 matching over 8 bases. V shed 5 bases and J 3 bases; nucleotides not matched to a gene: 12. CDR3 length equals 16 residues. CDR1 and CDR2 from the germline V gene are LNHDA and SQIVND (reference sequence). CDR3 sequence reads: CASSAWTGSSLYEQYF. The CDR3 DNA sequence: TGTGCCAGTAGTGCTTGGACAGGGTCAAGTCTCTACGAGCAGTACTTC.

The V call is TRBV15, the J call TRBJ2-5, with a possible D match to TRBD1 (6 bases). In germline, CDR1 is LNHNV, CDR2 YYDKDF (reference sequence). This CDR3 has 15 residues. Trimming removed 0 bases from V and 5 bases from J, with 13 bases in between. CDR3: CATSRDAGDGETQYF. The CDR3, as DNA: TGTGCCACCAGCAGAGATGCAGGGGATGGGGAGACCCAGTACTTC.

This chain connects TRBV5-1 to TRBJ2-1, with TRBD2 matching over 10 bases. The CDR3 is made up of 15 amino acids. Trimming at V came to 4 bases and at J to 4 bases, leaving 5 bases not matched to a gene. The germline gives CDR1 SGHRS, CDR2 YFSETQ. The CDR3 region has the DNA TGCGCCAGCAGCCCGGCTAGCGGGAGTTACAATGAGCAGTTCTTC. Its protein is CASSPASGSYNEQFF.